This is a list of T cell receptor beta chains from one sample in a study of cytomegalovirus exposure and HLA in healthy donors. Clones were read by immunoSEQ multiplex PCR, and TCRdb kept only the in-frame ones, dropping some. This table has about 180,000 clones, roughly 79% appearing once. The sequenced material came from PBMCs. The receptors were gathered from a male donor in good health and CMV-seronegative. Each CDR3 is given with its conserved first and last residue. Fields, in order: J gene, D gene, clone size, V gene, CDR3 protein, CDR3 DNA. D genes are given only for firm matches. Rows may omit the clone size; those that give it use once, few, many or a size class.

>TRBJ1-5|-|-|TRBV28
CASSSVQGSQPQHF
TGTGCCAGCAGTTCGGTCCAGGGCAGTCAGCCCCAGCATTTT
>TRBJ2-7|-|-|TRBV6-1
CASTGGVAYEQYF
TGTGCCAGCACCGGGGGTGTCGCCTACGAGCAGTACTTC
>TRBJ1-1|-|once|TRBV5-6
CANLTGLNTEAFF
TGTGCCAACTTGACAGGATTGAACACTGAAGCTTTCTTT
>TRBJ1-5|-|-|TRBV15
CATSRDPTAQPQHF
TGTGCCACCAGCAGAGATCCAACTGCCCAGCCCCAGCATTTT
>TRBJ2-7|TRBD2|few|TRBV12-5
CASGLDSGRALYEQYF
TGTGCTAGTGGTTTGGATAGCGGGAGGGCCCTCTACGAGCAGTACTTC
>TRBJ2-1|TRBD2|-|TRBV19
CASSVGLAGGRSYNEQFF
TGTGCCAGTAGTGTCGGACTAGCGGGGGGCCGCTCCTACAATGAGCAGTTCTTC
>TRBJ1-2|-|-|TRBV6-5
CASKPPQNYGYTF
TGTGCCAGCAAACCCCCTCAGAACTATGGCTACACCTTC
>TRBJ1-3|-|-|TRBV30
CAWSRDITGNTIYF
TGTGCCTGGAGTCGGGACATCACTGGAAACACCATATATTTT
>TRBJ1-5|-|few|TRBV6-5
CASSGSNQPQHF
TGTGCCAGCAGTGGCAGCAATCAGCCCCAGCATTTT
>TRBJ1-3|-|-|TRBV18
CASSPAQGSGNTIYF
TGTGCCAGCTCACCGGCCCAGGGTTCCGGAAACACCATATATTTT
>TRBJ2-7|-|once|TRBV5-1
CASSQGSEQYF
TGCGCCAGCAGCCAGGGTAGCGAGCAGTACTTC
>TRBJ2-7|TRBD2|-|TRBV2
CASRPGGNYEQYF
TGTGCCAGCAGGCCGGGAGGCAACTACGAGCAGTACTTC
>TRBJ1-1|-|-|TRBV7-7
CASSLAQNTEAFF
TGTGCCAGCAGCTTAGCACAGAACACTGAAGCTTTCTTT
>TRBJ1-1|TRBD1|few|TRBV7-9
CASSRRAGTGGAQATEAFF
TGTGCCAGCAGCCGCCGGGCCGGGACAGGGGGCGCGCAGGCCACTGAAGCTTTCTTT
>TRBJ2-5|-|-|TRBV14
CASSQGRETQYF
TGTGCCAGCAGCCAAGGGAGGGAGACCCAGTACTTC
>TRBJ1-1|-|-|TRBV6-1
CASSESKGQGYFNTEAFF
TGTGCCAGCAGTGAAAGTAAGGGACAAGGTTACTTCAACACTGAAGCTTTCTTT
>TRBJ2-3|TRBD2|few|TRBV6-1
CASSEGAGADTQYF
TGTGCCAGCAGTGAAGGGGCGGGAGCAGATACGCAGTATTTT
>TRBJ1-4|-|-|TRBV7-8
CASSRNRDEKLFF
TGTGCCAGCAGTCGCAACAGGGACGAAAAACTGTTTTTT
>TRBJ1-5|-|-|TRBV30
CACSVSNQPQHF
TGTGCCTGCTCCGTAAGCAATCAGCCCCAGCATTTT
>TRBJ2-1|TRBD1|-|TRBV5-1
CASSGGQGGEQFF
TGCGCCAGCAGCGGGGGACAGGGGGGTGAGCAGTTCTTC
>TRBJ2-7|-|-|TRBV11-2
CASTPGANRAYEQYF
TGTGCCAGCACCCCAGGGGCAAACAGGGCCTACGAGCAGTACTTC
>TRBJ2-7|TRBD2|-|TRBV20-1
CSAGTSEKYF
TGCAGTGCGGGGACTAGCGAGAAGTACTTC
>TRBJ1-5|-|once|TRBV4-2
CASSQSRLEYSNQPQHF
TGTGCCAGCAGCCAATCCAGACTGGAATATAGCAATCAGCCCCAGCATTTT
>TRBJ2-7|TRBD1|-|TRBV30
CAWSQGQSYEQYF
TGTGCCTGGAGTCAGGGACAGTCCTACGAGCAGTACTTC